This TCR beta chain comes out of a study of blood T cell repertoires in COVID-19. For the study at large: Collection of acute and convalescent COVID-19 samples took place in the United States, Italy and Spain. T cells, B-cell-depleted T cells, or PBMCs supplied cDNA or gDNA.

The table came from immunoSEQ multiplex PCR; TCRdb's copy has only in-frame clones and leaves some out. The sample includes roughly 300,000 clones, over 75% seen only once; the top ten take approximately 8.1%. The CDR3 spans 16 residues. With 6 bases clipped from V and 0 bases from J, the junction kept 9 bases outside the gene matches. Per germline, CDR1 MNHNY and CDR2 SVGAGI (reference sequence). The TCR was taken from a woman aged 50 to 65 who had recovered from COVID-19. Material: peripheral blood. The chain combines TRBV6-6 with TRBJ1-1, with 8 bases fitting TRBD1. The CDR3: CASRTSGQGMNTEAFF. The CDR3 region has the DNA TGTGCCAGCAGGACCTCCGGACAGGGAATGAACACTGAAGCTTTCTTT.